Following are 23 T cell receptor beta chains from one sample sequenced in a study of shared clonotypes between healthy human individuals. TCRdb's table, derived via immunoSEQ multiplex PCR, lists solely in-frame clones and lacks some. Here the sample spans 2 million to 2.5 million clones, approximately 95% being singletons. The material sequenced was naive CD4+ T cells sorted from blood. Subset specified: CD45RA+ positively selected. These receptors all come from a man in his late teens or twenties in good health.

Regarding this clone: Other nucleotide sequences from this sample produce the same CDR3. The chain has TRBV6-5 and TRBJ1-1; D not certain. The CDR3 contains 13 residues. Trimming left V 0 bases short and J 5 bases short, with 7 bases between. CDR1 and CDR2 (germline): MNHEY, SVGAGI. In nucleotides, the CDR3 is TGTGCCAGCAGTTACTCGGTGAGGACTGAAGCTTTCTTT. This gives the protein CASSYSVRTEAFF.

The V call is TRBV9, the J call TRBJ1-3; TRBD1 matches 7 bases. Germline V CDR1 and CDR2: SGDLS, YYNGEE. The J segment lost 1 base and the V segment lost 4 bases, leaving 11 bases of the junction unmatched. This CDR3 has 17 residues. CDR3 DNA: TGTGCCAGCAGCCGAACAGGGGTGGGAGTGTCTGGAAACACCATATATTTT. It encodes CASSRTGVGVSGNTIYF.

The CDR3 bases are TGCGCCAGCAGCCCCGACAGAGCTGGGGCCAACGTCCTGACTTTC. It specifies CASSPDRAGANVLTF. The chain recombines TRBV5-1 with TRBJ2-6; maybe TRBD1 (5 bases). Germline V gene sequence: CDR1 SGHRS, CDR2 YFSETQ. This CDR3 contains 15 residues. With 4 bases removed from V and 2 bases from J, the gap between germline ends came to 10 bases.

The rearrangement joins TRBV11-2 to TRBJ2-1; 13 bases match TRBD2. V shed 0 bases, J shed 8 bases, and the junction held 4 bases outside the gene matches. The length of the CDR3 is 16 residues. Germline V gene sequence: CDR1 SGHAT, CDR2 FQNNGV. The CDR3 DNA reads TGTGCCAGCAGCTTAGAACTAGCGGGGGGGTTTTATGAGCAGTTCTTC. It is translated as CASSLELAGGFYEQFF. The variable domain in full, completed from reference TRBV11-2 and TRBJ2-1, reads EAGVAQSPRYKIIEKRQSVAFWCNPISGHATLYWYQQILGQGPKLLIQFQNNGVVDDSQLPKDRFSAERLKGVDSTLKIQPAKLEDSAVYLCASSLELAGGFYEQFFGPGTRLTVL.

DNA for the CDR3: TGCGCCAGCAGCTCCGGGACTAGCGGGAGGTACGAGCAGTACTTC. Encoded protein: CASSSGTSGRYEQYF. The chain uses TRBV5-1 and TRBJ2-7, with TRBD2 identical over 15 bases. Per the germline V gene, CDR1 is SGHRS and CDR2 is YFSETQ. The CDR3 covers 15 residues. J gave up 4 bases and V 3 bases, and 2 bases lay outside the gene matches.

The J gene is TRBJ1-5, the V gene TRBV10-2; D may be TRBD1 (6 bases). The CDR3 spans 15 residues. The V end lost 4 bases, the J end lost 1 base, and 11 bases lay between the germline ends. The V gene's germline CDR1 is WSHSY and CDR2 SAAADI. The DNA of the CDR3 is TGCGCCAGCAGTGTAAGGGGGAAGAGCAATCAGCCCCAGCATTTT. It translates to CASSVRGKSNQPQHF.

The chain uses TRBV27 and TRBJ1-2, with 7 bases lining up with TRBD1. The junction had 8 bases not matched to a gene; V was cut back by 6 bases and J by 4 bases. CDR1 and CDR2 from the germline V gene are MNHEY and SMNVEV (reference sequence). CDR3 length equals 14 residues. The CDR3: CASRRTGSPYGYTF. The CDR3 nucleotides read TGTGCCAGCAGGCGGACAGGTTCCCCCTATGGCTACACCTTC.

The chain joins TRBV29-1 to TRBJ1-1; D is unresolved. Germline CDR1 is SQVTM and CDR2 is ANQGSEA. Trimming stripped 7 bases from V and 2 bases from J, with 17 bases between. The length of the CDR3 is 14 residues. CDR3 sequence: CSAHLMKGNTEAFF. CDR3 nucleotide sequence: TGCAGCGCTCATTTAATGAAGGGAAACACTGAAGCTTTCTTT.

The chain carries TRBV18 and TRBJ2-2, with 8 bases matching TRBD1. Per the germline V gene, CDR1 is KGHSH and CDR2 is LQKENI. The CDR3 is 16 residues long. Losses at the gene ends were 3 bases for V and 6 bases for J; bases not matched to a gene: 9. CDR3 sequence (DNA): TGTGCCAGCTCACCTCCGGGACAGGCCCCACCCGGGGAGCTGTTTTTT. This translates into CASSPPGQAPPGELFF.

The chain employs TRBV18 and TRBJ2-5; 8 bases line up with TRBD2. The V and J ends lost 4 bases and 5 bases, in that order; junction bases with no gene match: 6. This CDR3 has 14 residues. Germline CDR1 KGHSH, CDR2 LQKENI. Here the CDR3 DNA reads TGTGCCAGCTCACTAGGACTAGCTACGGAGACCCAGTACTTC. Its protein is CASSLGLATETQYF.

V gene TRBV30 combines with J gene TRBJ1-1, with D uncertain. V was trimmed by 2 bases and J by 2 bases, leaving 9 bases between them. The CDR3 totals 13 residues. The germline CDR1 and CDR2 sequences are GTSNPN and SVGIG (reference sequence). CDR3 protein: CAWSFTENTEAFF. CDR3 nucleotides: TGTGCCTGGAGTTTTACAGAAAACACTGAAGCTTTCTTT.

The CDR3 region has the DNA TGTGCCAGCAGCCAAGATAATCCTAAAAGGGGAGCCACCTTC. Translating gives CASSQDNPKRGATF. The rearrangement joins TRBV14 to TRBJ1-2; a weak D match, TRBD1 (5 bases). The germline V gene has CDR1 SGHDN and CDR2 FVKESK. V lost 0 bases, J lost 13 bases, and 18 bases lay in between. The CDR3 extends over 14 amino acids.

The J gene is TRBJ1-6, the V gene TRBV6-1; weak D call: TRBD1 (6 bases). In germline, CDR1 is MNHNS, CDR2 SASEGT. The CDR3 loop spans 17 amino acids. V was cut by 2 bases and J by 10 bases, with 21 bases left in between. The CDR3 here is CASSEFGQGTSRSPLHF. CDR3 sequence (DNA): TGTGCCAGCAGTGAATTTGGTCAGGGGACATCTAGGTCACCCCTCCACTTT.

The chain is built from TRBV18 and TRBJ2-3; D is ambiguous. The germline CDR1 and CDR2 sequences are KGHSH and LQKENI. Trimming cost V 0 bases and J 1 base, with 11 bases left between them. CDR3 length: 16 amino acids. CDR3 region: CASSPPRPEGTDTQYF. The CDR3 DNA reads TGTGCCAGCTCACCACCAAGGCCAGAGGGCACAGATACGCAGTATTTT.

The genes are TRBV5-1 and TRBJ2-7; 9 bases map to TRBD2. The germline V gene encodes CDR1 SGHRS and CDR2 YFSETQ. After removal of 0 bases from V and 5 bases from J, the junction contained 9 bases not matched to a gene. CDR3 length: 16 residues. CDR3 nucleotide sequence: TGCGCCAGCAGCTTGGCCAAAGGACTAGCGACCCACGAGCAGTACTTC. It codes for CASSLAKGLATHEQYF.

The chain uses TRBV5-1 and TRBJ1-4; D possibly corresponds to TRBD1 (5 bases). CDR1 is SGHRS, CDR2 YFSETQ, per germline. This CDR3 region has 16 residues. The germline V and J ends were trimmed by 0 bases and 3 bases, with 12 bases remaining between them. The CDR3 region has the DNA TGCGCCAGCAGCTTGGGGGACGGAAGAGCTAATGAAAAACTGTTTTTT. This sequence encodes CASSLGDGRANEKLFF.

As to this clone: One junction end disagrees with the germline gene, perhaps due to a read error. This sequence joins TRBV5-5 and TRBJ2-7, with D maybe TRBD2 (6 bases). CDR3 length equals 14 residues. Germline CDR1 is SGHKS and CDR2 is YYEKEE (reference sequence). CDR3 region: CASSPAGRPGSKDF. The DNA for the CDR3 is TGTGCCAGCAGCCCAGCGGGCAGGCCAGGCTCTAAGGACTTC.

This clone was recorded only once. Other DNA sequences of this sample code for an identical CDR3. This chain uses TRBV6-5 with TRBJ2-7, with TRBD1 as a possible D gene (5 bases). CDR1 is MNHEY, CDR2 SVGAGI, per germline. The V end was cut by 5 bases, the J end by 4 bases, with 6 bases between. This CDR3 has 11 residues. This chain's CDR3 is CASSRQYEQYF. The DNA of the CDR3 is TGTGCCAGCAGTCGACAGTACGAGCAGTACTTC.

Here the CDR3 DNA reads TGTGCCACCAGCAGGGAAGCGTTCGGGACAGGGGGAATAACCGGGGAGCTGTTTTTT. Protein sequence: CATSREAFGTGGITGELFF. This chain connects TRBV15 to TRBJ2-2; TRBD1 aligns across 11 bases. Germline values: CDR1 LNHNV, CDR2 YYDKDF (reference sequence). V shed 3 bases and J 5 bases; nucleotides not matched to a gene: 14. The CDR3 covers 19 residues.

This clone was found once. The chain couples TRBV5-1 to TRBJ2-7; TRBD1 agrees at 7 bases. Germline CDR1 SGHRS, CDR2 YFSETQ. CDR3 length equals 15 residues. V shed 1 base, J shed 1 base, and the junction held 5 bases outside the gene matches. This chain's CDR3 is CASSLRQGPSYEQYF. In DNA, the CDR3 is TGCGCCAGCAGCTTGCGACAGGGACCTTCCTACGAGCAGTACTTC.

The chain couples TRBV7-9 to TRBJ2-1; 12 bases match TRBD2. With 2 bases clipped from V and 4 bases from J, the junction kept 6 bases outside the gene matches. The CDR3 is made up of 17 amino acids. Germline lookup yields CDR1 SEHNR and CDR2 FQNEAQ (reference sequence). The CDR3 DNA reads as TGTGCCAGCAGCTTACCAAGACTAGCGGGAGTGTACAATGAGCAGTTCTTC. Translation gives CASSLPRLAGVYNEQFF.

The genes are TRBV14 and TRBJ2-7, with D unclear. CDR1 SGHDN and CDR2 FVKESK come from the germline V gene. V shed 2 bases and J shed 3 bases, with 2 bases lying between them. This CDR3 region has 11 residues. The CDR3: CASSQFYEQYF. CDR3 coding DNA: TGTGCCAGCAGCCAATTCTACGAGCAGTACTTC.

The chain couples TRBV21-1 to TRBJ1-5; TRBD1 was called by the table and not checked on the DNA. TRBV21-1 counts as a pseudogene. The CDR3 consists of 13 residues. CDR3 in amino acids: CASLGQAGQPQHF. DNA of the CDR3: TGTGCCAGTTTAGGACAGGCGGGCCAGCCCCAGCATTTT.